This TCR delta chain stems from a study of γδ T cells in repeated Plasmodium falciparum infection. Vgamma9/Vdelta2+ and Vdelta2-negative gammadelta T cells were flow-sorted from PBMC for bulk sequencing. This clone was recorded a few times. TCRdb shows a much larger clone's protein in place of this DNA's translation, and the two differ at residue 11, likely through a read error; the protein shown is translated from the DNA. With CATT, TCRdb re-called clones from the multiplex PCR reads. The sample records tens of thousands of delta-chain clones, around 1.7% being singletons. The CDR3 covers 20 residues. Germline CDR1 and CDR2: TSWWSYY and QGS.

This chain connects TRDV1 to TRDJ1; 7 bases match TRDD2. TCRdb carries no J gene annotation; the J gene was assigned here by matching the DNA with germline. This TCR was recovered from a pool of human donors (malaria-infected and uninfected, not separated). Sequencing was done on a sample of gamma-delta T cells from blood. The chain's CDR3 is CALGGAPFLLDRGVTHKLIF. CDR3 DNA: TGTGCTCTTGGGGGGGCCCCCTTCCTTCTCGACAGGGGTGTCACCCATAAACTCATCTTT.